A single TCR beta chain is shown here with its context. The CDR3 spans 13 residues. Germline-derived CDR1 and CDR2 are MDHEN and SYDVKM. Trimming shortened V by 6 bases and J by 4 bases, and 9 bases separated the two germline ends. Enrolled during active infection, Seattle patients were then followed longitudinally. The sample is drawn from a study of blood T cell repertoires in COVID-19. In the study overall: Some COVID-19 samples were acute and others convalescent; all came from the United States, Italy and Spain.

As handled by the study authors: Estimated nucleated cell counts came from reference gene primer amplification. The repertoire was sequenced with immunoSEQ multiplex PCR; TCRdb's copy has only in-frame clones and lacks some. That table furnishes V, J and clone size, whereas the DNA furnished D and trimming. The sample lists around 260,000 clones; about 90% were seen once. The V call is TRBV28, the J call TRBJ2-2, with D unresolved. Source material: peripheral blood. The clonotype originates from a person aged 18-30 years with COVID-19, enrolled during active disease. CDR3 loop: CASRERSTGELFF. The DNA for the CDR3 is TGTGCCAGCAGAGAACGGTCCACCGGGGAGCTGTTTTTT. Filled out from reference TRBV28 and TRBJ2-2, the complete variable domain reads DVKVTQSSRYLVKRTGEKVFLECVQDMDHENMFWYRQDPGLGLRLIYFSYDVKMKEKGDIPEGYSVSREKKERFSLILESASTNQTSMYLCASRERSTGELFFGEGSRLTVL.